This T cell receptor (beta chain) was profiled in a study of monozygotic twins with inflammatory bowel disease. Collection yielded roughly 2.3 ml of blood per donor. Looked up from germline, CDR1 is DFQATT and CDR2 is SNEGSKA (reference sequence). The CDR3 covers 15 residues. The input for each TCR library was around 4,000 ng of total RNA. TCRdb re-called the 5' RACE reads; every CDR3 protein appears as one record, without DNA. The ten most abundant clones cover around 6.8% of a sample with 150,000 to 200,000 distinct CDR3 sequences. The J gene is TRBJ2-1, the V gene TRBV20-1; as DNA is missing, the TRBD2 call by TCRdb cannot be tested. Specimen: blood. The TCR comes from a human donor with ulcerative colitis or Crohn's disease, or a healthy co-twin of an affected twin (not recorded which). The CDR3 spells CSSQPTLAGGTEQFF.